Included here is one T cell receptor beta chain sequence, with context. The antigen remains undetermined. The CDR3 runs 13 residues. Trimming shortened V by 0 bases and J by 4 bases, and 5 bases separated the two germline ends. Germline loops: CDR1 SGHKS, CDR2 YYEKEE (reference sequence). The data originate from a study of human T cells and chemical hapten exposure. Whole-study results and caveats: Patch test score showed a positive correlation with PT1 expanded TCR counts.

Treatment indicated: therapeutic diphenylcyclopropenone sensitization with weekly scalp DPC. Single cDNA molecules in the library carried unique molecular identifiers attached during preparation. TCRdb redid the calling of the reads with MiXCR, one entry per CDR3 protein. Of around 5,300 distinct CDR3 sequences listed, approximately 60% are singletons. The sequence derives from an adult with alopecia areata. Some clones in this sample may be carry-over from other donors' samples. This table probably holds off-target reads from a library built for another chain. J is TRBJ2-1 and V is TRBV5-5, with unresolved D. Sequencing used whole blood, obtained before DPC sensitization or 2, 6, or about 24 weeks after (not recorded which). This CDR3 is CASSLAPYNEQFF. CDR3 in DNA: TGTGCCAGCAGCTTGGCCCCTTACAATGAGCAGTTCTTC. The variable domain in full, with the rest retrieved from reference TRBV5-5 and TRBJ2-1, is DAGVTQSPTHLIKTRGQQVTLRCSPISGHKSVSWYQQVLGQGPQFIFQYYEKEERGRGNFPDRFSARQFPNYSSELNVNALLLGDSALYLCASSLAPYNEQFFGPGTRLTVL.